A single sample gave rise to the 26 T cell receptor beta chains below, sequenced in a study of blood T cells in healthy people across ages. Primers used in a second PCR of about 6 to 11 cycles were a sample-barcoded 5' primer and a J-beta primer mix. TCRdb itself ran the 5' RACE reads through MiXCR, one entry per CDR3 protein. This table holds about 1.5 million distinct CDR3 sequences, around 40% found once. Source material: blood. Every receptor here comes from a woman younger than 35 in good health.

In DNA, the CDR3 is TGTGCCAGCAGTGCCGCGGGGTTCGGTGAAAAACTGTTTTTT. Its protein is CASSAAGFGEKLFF. The chain carries TRBV2 and TRBJ1-4; the D is unclear. The CDR3 runs to 14 residues. Germline V gene lookup returns CDR1 SNHLY and CDR2 FYNNEI. Trimming removed 4 bases from V and 7 bases from J, with 13 bases in between.

This chain connects TRBV4-1 to TRBJ1-2, with D perhaps matching TRBD1 (5 bases). Trimming took 4 bases from V and 4 from J, leaving 19 bases between them. The germline V gene encodes CDR1 MGHRA and CDR2 YSYEKL. This CDR3 spans 16 amino acids. The CDR3 nucleotides read TGCGCCAGCAGCCTGCGGGACGTCGAAAGGGGCTATGGCTACACCTTC. This encodes CASSLRDVERGYGYTF.

J is TRBJ1-4 and V is TRBV20-1; possibly TRBD1 for D (5 bases). The V end lost 1 base, the J end lost 4 bases, and 7 bases lay between the germline ends. CDR3 size: 13 residues. Per the germline V gene, CDR1 is DFQATT and CDR2 is SNEGSKA (reference sequence). Here the CDR3 reads CSARGTNNEKLFF. The CDR3 DNA reads as TGCAGTGCTAGAGGGACAAATAATGAAAAACTGTTTTTT.

This sequence joins TRBV20-1 and TRBJ1-5, with D perhaps TRBD1 (5 bases). Trimming removed 5 bases from V and 4 bases from J, with 12 bases in between. The CDR3 loop spans 13 amino acids. Germline assignment: CDR1 DFQATT and CDR2 SNEGSKA (reference sequence). Written as DNA, the CDR3 is TGCAGTGCTCCCGAAGGGGCAAATCAGCCCCAGCATTTT. This gives the protein CSAPEGANQPQHF.

The CDR3 nucleotides are TGCAGCGTTGAAGCGCCCGGGCGGGTTTACTACAATGAGCAGTTCTTC. Its protein product is CSVEAPGRVYYNEQFF. The chain employs TRBV29-1 and TRBJ2-1; D is perhaps TRBD2 (5 bases). The germline V and J ends were trimmed by 1 base and 3 bases, with 16 bases remaining between them. The CDR3 covers 16 residues. Per the germline V gene, CDR1 is SQVTM and CDR2 is ANQGSEA.

This clonotype was counted only a few times. This chain uses TRBV24-1 with TRBJ1-5; D unresolved. Germline values: CDR1 KGHDR, CDR2 SFDVKD. This CDR3 comprises 13 residues. V was trimmed by 5 bases and J by 7 bases, leaving 11 bases between them. The CDR3 coding sequence is TGTGCCACCAGTGTGCCGTCCAACCAGCCCCAGCATTTT. It specifies CATSVPSNQPQHF.

This clonotype was recorded a few times. V and J are TRBV12-3 or TRBV12-4 and TRBJ1-2, with D unresolved. Trimming stripped 4 bases from V and 3 bases from J, with 9 bases between. This CDR3 has 13 residues. CDR3 coding DNA: TGTGCCAGCAGTTATACAGCCGACTATGGCTACACCTTC. It translates to CASSYTADYGYTF.

This clonotype appeared many times. The genes are TRBV9 and TRBJ2-6; no firm D call. V lost 4 bases and J 0 bases, leaving 8 bases between the germline ends. The germline V gene encodes CDR1 SGDLS and CDR2 YYNGEE. The CDR3 covers 15 residues. The CDR3 region has the DNA TGTGCCAGCAGCTTCGCCTACTCTGGGGCCAACGTCCTGACTTTC. Amino acids: CASSFAYSGANVLTF.

This clonotype was detected a few times. The genes are TRBV20-1 and TRBJ1-2, with D possibly matching TRBD1 (5 bases). Germline CDR1 and CDR2: DFQATT and SNEGSKA (reference sequence). This CDR3 is 13 amino acids long. V was shortened by 7 bases and J by 5 bases, with 17 bases between the two germline ends. In DNA, the CDR3 is TGCAGTGGCTTGGGCCATGGACATTATGGCTACACCTTC. Residues: CSGLGHGHYGYTF.

As for this clonotype: Germline and junction disagree at one end, which may indicate a read error. This chain connects TRBV6-2 or TRBV6-3 to TRBJ2-5, with D unresolved. Per the germline V gene, CDR1 is MNHEY and CDR2 is SVGEGT. The CDR3 spans 15 residues. CDR3: CAGSYPDPDQETQYF. The DNA for the CDR3 is TGTGCCGGCAGTTACCCCGACCCAGATCAAGAGACCCAGTACTTC.

The chain recombines TRBV20-1 with TRBJ2-3, with 11 positions matching TRBD2. The CDR3 sequence is 13 residues long. Trimming cost V 6 bases and J 7 bases; bases outside gene matches: 6. Germline CDR1 DFQATT, CDR2 SNEGSKA (reference sequence). The CDR3 region is CSATGLAENTQYF. As DNA, the CDR3 is TGCAGTGCAACGGGACTAGCGGAAAATACGCAGTATTTT.

The V and J genes are TRBV30 and TRBJ2-1; TRBD2 aligns across 10 bases. CDR3 length: 19 amino acids. The V segment lost 0 bases and the J segment 5 bases; nucleotides outside the gene matches: 16. The germline V gene encodes CDR1 GTSNPN and CDR2 SVGIG (reference sequence). The CDR3 here is CAWSVSSGRLPRKHNEQFF. The CDR3 DNA is TGTGCCTGGAGTGTAAGTAGCGGGAGGCTCCCCCGAAAACACAATGAGCAGTTCTTC.

The CDR3 reads CASSLKWGMNTEAFF. CDR3 nucleotide sequence: TGTGCCAGCAGCCTGAAATGGGGGATGAACACTGAAGCTTTCTTT. The chain carries TRBV6-2 or TRBV6-3 and TRBJ1-1, with D possibly being TRBD1 (5 bases). Germline V gene data show CDR1 as MNHEY and CDR2 as SVGEGT. V dropped 6 bases and J dropped 0 bases, with 14 bases sitting between them. The CDR3 spans 15 residues.

The chain carries TRBV4-3 and TRBJ2-5; D might be TRBD1 or TRBD2, each matching 6 bases. The CDR3 contains 13 residues. CDR1 and CDR2 (germline): LGHNA, YSLEER. The V and J ends lost 2 bases and 5 bases respectively, with 9 bases between them. Written as DNA, the CDR3 is TGCGCCAGCAGCCAACTAGGGGGGGAGACCCAGTACTTC. Translation gives CASSQLGGETQYF.

The chain combines TRBV6-5 with TRBJ1-1; TRBD1 aligns across 9 bases. With V trimmed by 0 bases and J by 10 bases, 6 bases remained unmatched. CDR3 length: 14 residues. CDR1 MNHEY and CDR2 SVGAGI come from the germline V gene. In DNA, the CDR3 is TGTGCCAGCAGTTACTCCCGGGACAGGGTGGTAGCTTTCTTT. Amino acids: CASSYSRDRVVAFF.

The chain carries TRBV29-1 and TRBJ2-5, with D perhaps matching TRBD2 (5 bases). Germline V gene sequence: CDR1 SQVTM, CDR2 ANQGSEA. CDR3 length: 13 residues. V was clipped by 3 bases and J by 4 bases, with 12 bases between them. DNA of the CDR3: TGCAGCGTTGACGTGGGGAGCGGAGAGACCCAGTACTTC. This translates into CSVDVGSGETQYF.

This clonotype was seen a handful of times. V is TRBV2 and J is TRBJ2-7, with TRBD2 matching 8 bases. The CDR3 totals 15 residues. Trimming cost V 4 bases and J 3 bases; bases outside gene matches: 8. The V gene's germline CDR1 is SNHLY and CDR2 FYNNEI. The CDR3 DNA is TGTGCCAGCAGTGTCGGGGGGGAAAGACTCTACGAGCAGTACTTC. Amino acids: CASSVGGERLYEQYF.

V is TRBV18 and J is TRBJ2-3; a possible D gene is TRBD2 (6 bases). Trimming removed 7 bases from V and 3 bases from J, with 17 bases in between. The germline V gene encodes CDR1 KGHSH and CDR2 LQKENI. The CDR3 spans 15 residues. For the CDR3, the DNA is TGTGCCAGCTTACGGTCTAGGGAGGAAACAGATACGCAGTATTTT. Its translation: CASLRSREETDTQYF.

J is TRBJ2-1 and V is TRBV24-1; D may be TRBD2 (5 bases). V was trimmed by 5 bases and J by 0 bases, leaving 10 bases between them. The CDR3 is made up of 15 amino acids. Germline V CDR1 and CDR2: KGHDR, SFDVKD. CDR3 nucleotide sequence: TGTGCCACCAGTGGGGGTGGGAGCTCCTACAATGAGCAGTTCTTC. Protein: CATSGGGSSYNEQFF.

This clonotype was recorded at least ten times. V is TRBV6-2 or TRBV6-3 and J is TRBJ2-6; D call uncertain. The CDR3 contains 13 residues. Germline CDR1 MNHEY, CDR2 SVGEGT. V lost 8 bases, J lost 1 base, and 6 bases lay in between. The CDR3 DNA sequence: TGTGCCAGCCGACCGTCTGGGGCCAACGTCCTGACTTTC. Its protein is CASRPSGANVLTF.

There are a few counts of this clonotype. The CDR3 DNA sequence: TGCAGTGCTAGAGACGGGGTAGCGTCGGTCGAGCAGTACTTC. Protein sequence: CSARDGVASVEQYF. The genes are TRBV20-1 and TRBJ2-5; TRBD2 is a possible D gene (5 bases). The last part of the DNA fits TRBJ2-7 better; the J call may be wrong. The germline V gene encodes CDR1 DFQATT and CDR2 SNEGSKA (reference sequence). The CDR3 has 14 residues.

This clonotype was observed a few times. This sequence joins TRBV20-1 and TRBJ2-7, with D perhaps TRBD1 (5 bases). Trimming stripped 4 bases from V and 1 base from J, with 8 bases between. Germline CDR1 reads DFQATT; CDR2 reads SNEGSKA (reference sequence). This CDR3 contains 12 residues. CDR3 DNA: TGCAGTGCTACGACAGCATCCTACGAGCAGTACTTC. Translating it yields CSATTASYEQYF.

V gene TRBV12-3 or TRBV12-4 combines with J gene TRBJ2-3; TRBD1 agrees at 7 bases. V was pared by 6 bases and J by 4 bases, with 7 bases of the junction left unmatched. The CDR3 extends over 14 amino acids. Here the CDR3 reads CASSAPTGPDTQYF. In nucleotides, the CDR3 is TGTGCCAGCAGCGCGCCGACAGGGCCAGATACGCAGTATTTT.

This chain connects TRBV19 to TRBJ2-1, with 7 nucleotides matching TRBD1. V shed 2 bases, J shed 2 bases, and the junction held 0 bases outside the gene matches. CDR1 LNHDA and CDR2 SQIVND come from the germline V gene (reference sequence). The CDR3 contains 14 residues. The CDR3, as DNA: TGTGCCAGTAGTATAACAGGGGCCTACAATGAGCAGTTCTTC. This encodes CASSITGAYNEQFF.

About this clonotype: This may be a read error: a much more frequent sequence differs by one nucleotide. The J gene is TRBJ2-6, the V gene TRBV20-1; TRBD1 might be the D (5 bases). This CDR3 has 14 amino acids. CDR1 DFQATT and CDR2 SNEGSKA come from the germline V gene (reference sequence). As DNA, the CDR3 is TGCAGTGCTAGTTGGGGCTCTGGGGCCAGCGTCCTGACTTTC. Amino acids: CSASWGSGASVLTF.

The J gene is TRBJ2-3, the V gene TRBV7-2; D is unresolved. Germline assignment: CDR1 SGHTA and CDR2 FQGNSA. V lost 10 bases and J 1 base, leaving 15 bases between the germline ends. The CDR3 is made up of 14 amino acids. CDR3 sequence: CATGRESGTDTQYF. The CDR3 coding sequence is TGTGCCACAGGAAGGGAATCAGGCACAGATACGCAGTATTTT.